This TCR beta chain came from a study of CD8 T cell repertoires and HIV-1 epitope variants. Notes on this clone: Its matching antigen is unknown.

TCRdb's table, derived via immunoSEQ multiplex PCR, lists solely in-frame clones and lacks some. The sample carries around 4,600 clones, approximately 70% recorded once. The CDR3 length is 13 residues. V gave up 1 base and J gave up 3 bases, with 6 bases separating them. Looked up from germline, CDR1 is MNHEY and CDR2 is SVGAGI. The chain uses TRBV6-5 and TRBJ1-1; D ambiguous. The source of this sequence is a male donor with HIV. Sequenced material: cultured CD8+ T cells derived from PBMCs. As DNA, the CDR3 is TGTGCCAGCAGTTACTTCGGAGACACTGAAGCTTTCTTT. Protein sequence: CASSYFGDTEAFF.